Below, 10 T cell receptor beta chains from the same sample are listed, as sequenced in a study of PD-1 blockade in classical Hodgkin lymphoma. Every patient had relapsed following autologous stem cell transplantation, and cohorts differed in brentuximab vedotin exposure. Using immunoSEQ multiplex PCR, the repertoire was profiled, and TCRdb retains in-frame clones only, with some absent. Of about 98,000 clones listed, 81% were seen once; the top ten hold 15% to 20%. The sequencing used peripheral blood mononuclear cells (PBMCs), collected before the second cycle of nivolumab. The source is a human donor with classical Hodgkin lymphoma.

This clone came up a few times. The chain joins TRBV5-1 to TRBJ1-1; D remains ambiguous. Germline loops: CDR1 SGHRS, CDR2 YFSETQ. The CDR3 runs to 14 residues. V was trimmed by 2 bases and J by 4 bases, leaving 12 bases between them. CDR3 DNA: TGCGCCAGCAGCTTAAAAGATCCGGCCACTGAAGCTTTCTTT. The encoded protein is CASSLKDPATEAFF.

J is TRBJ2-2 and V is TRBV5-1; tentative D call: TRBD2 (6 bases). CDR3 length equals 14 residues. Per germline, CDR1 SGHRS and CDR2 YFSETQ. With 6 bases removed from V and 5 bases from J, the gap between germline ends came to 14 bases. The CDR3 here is CASNLSGGTGELFF. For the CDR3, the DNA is TGCGCCAGCAATTTATCCGGGGGAACCGGGGAGCTGTTTTTT.

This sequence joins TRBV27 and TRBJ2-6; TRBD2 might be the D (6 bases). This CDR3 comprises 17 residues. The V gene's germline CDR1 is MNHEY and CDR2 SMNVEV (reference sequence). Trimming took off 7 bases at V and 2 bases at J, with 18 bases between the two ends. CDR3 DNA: TGTGCCAGCACCCAAGCCGGGAGTCGGGCTGGGGCCAACGTCCTGACTTTC. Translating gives CASTQAGSRAGANVLTF. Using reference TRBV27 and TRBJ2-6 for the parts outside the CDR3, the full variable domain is EAQVTQNPRYLITVTGKKLTVTCSQNMNHEYMSWYRQDPGLGLRQIYYSMNVEVTDKGDVPEGYKVSRKEKRNFPLILESPSPNQTSLYFCASTQAGSRAGANVLTFGAGSRLTVL.

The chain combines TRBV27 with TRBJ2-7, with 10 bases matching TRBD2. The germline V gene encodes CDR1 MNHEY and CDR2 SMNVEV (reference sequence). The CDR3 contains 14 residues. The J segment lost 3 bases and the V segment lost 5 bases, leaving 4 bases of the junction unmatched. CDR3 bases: TGTGCCAGCAGTGTGCTAGCGGGAGTCTACGAGCAGTACTTC. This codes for CASSVLAGVYEQYF.

CDR3 sequence (DNA): TGTGCCAGCAGCTTTTCTCTGGAGTCGGTATACGAGCAGTACTTC. Protein product: CASSFSLESVYEQYF. The J gene is TRBJ2-7, the V gene TRBV7-2; no definite D call. CDR1 and CDR2 (germline): SGHTA, FQGNSA. The V end was cut by 3 bases, the J end by 4 bases, with 16 bases between. The CDR3 is made up of 15 amino acids.

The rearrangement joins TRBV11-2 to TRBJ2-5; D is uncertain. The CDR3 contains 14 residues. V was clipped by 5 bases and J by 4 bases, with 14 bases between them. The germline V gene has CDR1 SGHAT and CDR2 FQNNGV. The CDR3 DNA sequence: TGTGCCAGCAGCACCCCAAGAGGCACAGAGACCCAGTACTTC. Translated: CASSTPRGTETQYF.

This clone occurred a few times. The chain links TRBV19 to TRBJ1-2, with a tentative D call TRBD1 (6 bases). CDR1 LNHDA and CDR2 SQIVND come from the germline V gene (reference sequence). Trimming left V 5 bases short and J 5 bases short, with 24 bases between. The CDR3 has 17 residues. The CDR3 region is CASSPDPGAGKSYGYTF. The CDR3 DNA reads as TGTGCCAGTAGTCCCGACCCAGGGGCAGGGAAATCATATGGCTACACCTTC.

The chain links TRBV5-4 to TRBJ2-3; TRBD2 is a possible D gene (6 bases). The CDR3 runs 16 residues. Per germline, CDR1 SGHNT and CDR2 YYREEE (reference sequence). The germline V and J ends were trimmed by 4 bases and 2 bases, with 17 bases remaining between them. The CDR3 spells CASSTSGGRDTDTQYF. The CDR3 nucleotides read TGTGCCAGCAGCACAAGCGGAGGGAGAGACACAGATACGCAGTATTTT. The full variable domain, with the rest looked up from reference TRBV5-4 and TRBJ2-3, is ETGVTQSPTHLIKTRGQQVTLRCSSQSGHNTVSWYQQALGQGPQFIFQYYREEENGRGNFPPRFSGLQFPNYSSELNVNALELDDSALYLCASSTSGGRDTDTQYFGPGTRLTVL.

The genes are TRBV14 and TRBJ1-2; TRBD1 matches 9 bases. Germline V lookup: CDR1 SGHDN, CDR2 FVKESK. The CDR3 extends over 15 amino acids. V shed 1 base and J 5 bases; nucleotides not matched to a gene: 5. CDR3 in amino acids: CASSQATGTGYGYTF. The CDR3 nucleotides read TGTGCCAGCAGCCAAGCCACCGGGACAGGGTATGGCTACACCTTC.

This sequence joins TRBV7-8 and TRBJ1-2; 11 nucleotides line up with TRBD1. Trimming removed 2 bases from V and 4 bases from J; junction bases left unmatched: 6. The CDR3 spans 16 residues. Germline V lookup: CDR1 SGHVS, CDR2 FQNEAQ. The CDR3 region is CASSLPGQGGSYGYTF. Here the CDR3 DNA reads TGTGCCAGCAGCTTACCGGGACAGGGGGGCAGCTATGGCTACACCTTC.